This TCR beta chain was captured by sequencing in a study of tumor-infiltrating lymphocytes in localized non-small cell lung cancer. On the study more broadly: Each patient gave resected tumor and non-adjacent uninvolved lung tissue.

This clone was observed a handful of times. Its antigen is unidentified. The method was immunoSEQ multiplex PCR; TCRdb's version includes in-frame clones alone and lacks a portion of them. The table records about 24,000 clones, approximately 64% of them present only once. Study-level results: Different pieces of the same tissue were used for each assay. Recurrence-free survival showed no association with tumor T-cell fraction. Immunotypes IM1 and IM2 had similar TCR-derived T-cell fractions.

The length of the CDR3 is 15 residues. Germline V gene data show CDR1 as SEHNR and CDR2 as FQNEAQ (reference sequence). J was trimmed by 5 bases and V by 3 bases; bases with no gene match: 6. What was sequenced was lung tumor tissue. The TCR originated in a human donor with non-small cell lung cancer. The chain is built from TRBV7-9 and TRBJ2-5, with 10 bases lining up with TRBD2. The CDR3 here is CASSFRAGGSETQYF. The CDR3 region has the DNA TGTGCCAGCAGCTTTCGAGCGGGAGGGTCGGAGACCCAGTACTTC.